Described below is a single T cell receptor beta chain sequence and its context. What it binds is unknown. The germline V gene has CDR1 LNHNV and CDR2 YYDKDF (reference sequence). The CDR3 is 15 amino acids. V was pared by 0 bases and J by 3 bases, with 11 bases between. The protocol was immunoSEQ multiplex PCR, while the TCRdb copy is restricted to in-frame clones and leaves out a portion. The sample carries 60,000 to 70,000 clones, 87% recorded once. This entry is derived from a study of OX40 agonist ivuxolimab in advanced cancers. On the study more broadly: About 42% of patients had received prior checkpoint inhibitor therapy.

Study-level results: Low clonal expansion, among the lowest seen, marked partial responders at 0.1-3.0 mg/kg.

The sequenced sample was CD4+ or CD8+ T cells sorted from blood, obtained in a trial of the OX40 agonist ivuxolimab. V and J are TRBV15 and TRBJ1-1, with a weak D call TRBD1 (6 bases). The receptor was derived from an adult with an advanced solid tumor such as melanoma, head and neck, liver or kidney cancer. The DNA of the CDR3 is TGTGCCACCAGCAGAGATCTAGGGGGTTACACTGAAGCTTTCTTT. Translating gives CATSRDLGGYTEAFF.